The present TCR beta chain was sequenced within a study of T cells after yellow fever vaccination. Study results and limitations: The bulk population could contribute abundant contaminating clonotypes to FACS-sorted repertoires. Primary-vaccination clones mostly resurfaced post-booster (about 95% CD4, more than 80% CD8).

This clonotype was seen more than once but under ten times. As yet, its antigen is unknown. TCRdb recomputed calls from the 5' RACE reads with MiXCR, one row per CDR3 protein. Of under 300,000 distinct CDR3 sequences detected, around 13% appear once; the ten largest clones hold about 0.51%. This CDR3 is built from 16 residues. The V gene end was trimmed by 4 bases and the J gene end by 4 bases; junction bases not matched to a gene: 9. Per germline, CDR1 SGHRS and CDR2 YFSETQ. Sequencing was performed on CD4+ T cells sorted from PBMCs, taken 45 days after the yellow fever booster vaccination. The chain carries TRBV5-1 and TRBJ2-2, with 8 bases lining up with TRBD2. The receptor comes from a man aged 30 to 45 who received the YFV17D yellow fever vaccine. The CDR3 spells CASSLGGSGATGELFF. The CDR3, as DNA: TGCGCCAGCAGCCTGGGTGGTAGCGGGGCCACCGGGGAGCTGTTTTTT.